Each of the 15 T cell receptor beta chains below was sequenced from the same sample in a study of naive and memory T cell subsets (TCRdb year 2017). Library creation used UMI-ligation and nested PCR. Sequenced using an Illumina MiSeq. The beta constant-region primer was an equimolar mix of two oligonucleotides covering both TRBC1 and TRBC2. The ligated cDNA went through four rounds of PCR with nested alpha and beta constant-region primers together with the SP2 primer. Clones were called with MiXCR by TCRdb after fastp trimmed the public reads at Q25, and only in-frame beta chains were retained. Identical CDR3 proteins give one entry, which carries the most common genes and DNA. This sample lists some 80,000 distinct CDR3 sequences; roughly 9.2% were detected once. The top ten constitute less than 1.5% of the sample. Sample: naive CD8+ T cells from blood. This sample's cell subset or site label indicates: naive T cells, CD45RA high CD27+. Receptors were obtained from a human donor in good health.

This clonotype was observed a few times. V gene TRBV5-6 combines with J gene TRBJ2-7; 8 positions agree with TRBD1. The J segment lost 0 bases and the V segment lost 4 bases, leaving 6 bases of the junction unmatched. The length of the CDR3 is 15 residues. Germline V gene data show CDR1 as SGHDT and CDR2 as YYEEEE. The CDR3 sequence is CASSPDRASSYEQYF. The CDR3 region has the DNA TGTGCCAGCAGCCCGGACAGGGCGAGCTCCTACGAGCAGTACTTC.

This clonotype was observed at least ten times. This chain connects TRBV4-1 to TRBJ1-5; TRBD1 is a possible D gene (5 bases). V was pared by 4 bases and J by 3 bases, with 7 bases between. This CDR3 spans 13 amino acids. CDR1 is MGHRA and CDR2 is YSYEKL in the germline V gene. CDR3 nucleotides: TGCGCCAGCAGCCGGGACCTCAATCAGCCCCAGCATTTT. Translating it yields CASSRDLNQPQHF.

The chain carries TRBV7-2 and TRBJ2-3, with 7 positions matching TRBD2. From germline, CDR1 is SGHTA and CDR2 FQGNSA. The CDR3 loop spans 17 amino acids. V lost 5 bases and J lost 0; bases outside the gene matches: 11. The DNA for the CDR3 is TGTGCCAGCAGCACGCCGATAGCGGGCGCTAGCACAGATACGCAGTATTTT. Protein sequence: CASSTPIAGASTDTQYF.

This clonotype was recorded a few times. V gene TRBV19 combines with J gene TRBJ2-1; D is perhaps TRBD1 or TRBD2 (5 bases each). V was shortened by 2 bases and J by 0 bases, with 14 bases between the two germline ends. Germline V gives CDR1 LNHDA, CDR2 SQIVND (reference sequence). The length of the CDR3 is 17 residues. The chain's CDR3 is CASSITSGTTSYNEQFF. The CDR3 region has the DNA TGTGCCAGTAGTATAACATCAGGGACGACCTCCTACAATGAGCAGTTCTTC.

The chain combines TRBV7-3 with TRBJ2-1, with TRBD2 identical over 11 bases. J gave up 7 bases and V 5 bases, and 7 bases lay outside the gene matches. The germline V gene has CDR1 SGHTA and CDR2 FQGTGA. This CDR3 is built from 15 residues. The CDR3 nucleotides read TGTGCCAGCAGCGCCGTTAGCGGGAGGGGGAATGAGCAGTTCTTC. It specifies CASSAVSGRGNEQFF.

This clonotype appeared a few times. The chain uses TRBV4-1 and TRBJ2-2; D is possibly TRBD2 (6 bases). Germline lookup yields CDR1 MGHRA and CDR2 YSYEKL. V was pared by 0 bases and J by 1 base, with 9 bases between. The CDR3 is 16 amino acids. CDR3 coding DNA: TGCGCCAGCAGCCAAGATTATAGCGGGAACACCGGGGAGCTGTTTTTT. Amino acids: CASSQDYSGNTGELFF.

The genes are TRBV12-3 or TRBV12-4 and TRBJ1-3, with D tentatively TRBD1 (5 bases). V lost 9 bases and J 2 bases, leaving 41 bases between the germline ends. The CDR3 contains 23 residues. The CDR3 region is CASRGDGDDRGVIWDQTGNTIYF. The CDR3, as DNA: TGTGCCAGTAGAGGGGATGGTGATGACAGAGGAGTCATTTGGGATCAGACTGGAAACACCATATATTTT.

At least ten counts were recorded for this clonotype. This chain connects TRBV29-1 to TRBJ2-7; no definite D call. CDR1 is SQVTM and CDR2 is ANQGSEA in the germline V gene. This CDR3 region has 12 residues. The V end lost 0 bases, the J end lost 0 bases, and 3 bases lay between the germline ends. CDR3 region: CSVEDSSYEQYF. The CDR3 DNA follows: TGCAGCGTTGAAGACAGCTCCTACGAGCAGTACTTC.

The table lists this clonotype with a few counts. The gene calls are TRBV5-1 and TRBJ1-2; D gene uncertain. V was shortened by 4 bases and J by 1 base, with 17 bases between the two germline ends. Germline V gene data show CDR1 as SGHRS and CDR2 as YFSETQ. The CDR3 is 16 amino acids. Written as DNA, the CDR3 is TGCGCCAGCAGCGTGGATTGGTCAGGCAGTAACTATGGCTACACCTTC. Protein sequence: CASSVDWSGSNYGYTF.

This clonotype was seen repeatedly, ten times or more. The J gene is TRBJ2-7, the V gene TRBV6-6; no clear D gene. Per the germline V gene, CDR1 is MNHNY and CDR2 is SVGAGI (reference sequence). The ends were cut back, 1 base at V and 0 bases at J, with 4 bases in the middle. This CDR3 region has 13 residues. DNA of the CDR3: TGTGCCAGCAGTTACTTGGCCTCCTACGAGCAGTACTTC. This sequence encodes CASSYLASYEQYF.

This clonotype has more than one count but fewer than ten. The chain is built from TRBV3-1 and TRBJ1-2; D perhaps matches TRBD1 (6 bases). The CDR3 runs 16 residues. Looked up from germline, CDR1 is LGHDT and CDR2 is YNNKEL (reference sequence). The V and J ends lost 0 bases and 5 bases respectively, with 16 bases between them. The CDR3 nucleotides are TGTGCCAGCAGCCAAGAGCCAAGGGACAAACGGTATGGCTACACCTTC. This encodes CASSQEPRDKRYGYTF.

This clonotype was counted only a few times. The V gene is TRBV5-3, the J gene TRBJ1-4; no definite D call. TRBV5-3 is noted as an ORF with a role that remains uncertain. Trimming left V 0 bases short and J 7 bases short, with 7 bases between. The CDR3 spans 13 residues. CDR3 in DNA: TGTGCCAGAAGCTTGGATGTAGGTGAAAAACTGTTTTTT. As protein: CARSLDVGEKLFF.

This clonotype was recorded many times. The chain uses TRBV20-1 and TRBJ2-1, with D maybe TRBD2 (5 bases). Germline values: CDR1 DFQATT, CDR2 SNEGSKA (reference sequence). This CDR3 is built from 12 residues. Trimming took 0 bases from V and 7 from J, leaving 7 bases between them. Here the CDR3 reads CSARDRGNEQFF. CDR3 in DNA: TGCAGTGCTAGAGATCGGGGAAATGAGCAGTTCTTC.

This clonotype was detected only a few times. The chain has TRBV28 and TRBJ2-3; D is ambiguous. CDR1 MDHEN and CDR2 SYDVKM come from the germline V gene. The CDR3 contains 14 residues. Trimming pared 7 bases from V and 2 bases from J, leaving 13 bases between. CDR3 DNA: TGTGCCAGCACCTCTCAGCCTTTCACAGATACGCAGTATTTT. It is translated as CASTSQPFTDTQYF.

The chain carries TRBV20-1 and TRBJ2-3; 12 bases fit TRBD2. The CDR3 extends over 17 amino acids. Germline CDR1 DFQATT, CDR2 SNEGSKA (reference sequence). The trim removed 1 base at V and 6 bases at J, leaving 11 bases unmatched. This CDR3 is CSARGTPGLAGYDTQYF. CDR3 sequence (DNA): TGCAGTGCTAGAGGGACCCCGGGACTAGCGGGTTATGATACGCAGTATTTT.